These T cell receptor beta chains were read from a single sample in a study of cytomegalovirus exposure and HLA in healthy donors. Sequenced by immunoSEQ multiplex PCR; TCRdb stores in-frame clones only, minus some. Counted here are 150,000 to 200,000 clones, 80% to 90% occurring once; the ten biggest clones make up roughly 5.2%. Sequenced material: PBMCs. All receptors come from a girl under 18 in good health and CMV-seropositive. Both conserved end residues are part of each CDR3. A D gene is named only where the DNA matches it firmly. Size tells how often a clone was seen (once, few, many) or the class of an expanded clone, and some rows leave it out.

j_gene	v_gene	abundance	d_gene	CDR3nt	CDR3aa
TRBJ2-2	TRBV7-3	NA	TRBD1	TGTGCCAGCAGCGAAGGACAGGGGGCAACCGGGGAGCTGTTTTTT	CASSEGQGATGELFF
TRBJ1-2	TRBV6-1	once	NA	TGTGCCCAACCGAGGGTGCGGGGCTACACCTTC	CAQPRVRGYTF
TRBJ1-5	TRBV6-1	NA	NA	TGTGCCAGCGGCGGGCAGGCCGGGGGCAATCAGCCCCAGCATTTT	CASGGQAGGNQPQHF
TRBJ1-1	TRBV5-1	once	TRBD1	TGCGCCAGCACCTACAGGGGGCTGGGCACTGAAGCTTTCTTT	CASTYRGLGTEAFF
TRBJ1-1	TRBV7-9	NA	NA	TGTGCCAGCAGTCAGAACGATCCAGGGAATCCTGAAGCTTTCTTT	CASSQNDPGNPEAFF
TRBJ1-1	TRBV5-6	once	TRBD1	TGTGCCAGCAGCTTGGCACCACGTCAGGGGGGAAGGAACACTGAAGCTTTCTTT	CASSLAPRQGGRNTEAFF
TRBJ2-2	TRBV6-5	NA	TRBD2	TGTGCCAGCAGCTGGGAAAGCGGGGGCGGGGAGCTGTTTTTT	CASSWESGGGELFF
TRBJ1-2	TRBV4-1	few	TRBD1	TGCGCCAGCAGCCAAGAGGCCCAACAGGGGGGCGGCTACACCTTC	CASSQEAQQGGGYTF
TRBJ1-5	TRBV19	few	NA	TGTGCCAGTAGTTTCTCCTTACCGGGGTCGGGCAATCAGCCCCAGCATTTT	CASSFSLPGSGNQPQHF
TRBJ2-5	TRBV19	NA	NA	TGTGCCAGTAGCACTGCGGCCTTTTCCCAAGAGACCCAGTACTTC	CASSTAAFSQETQYF
TRBJ1-1	TRBV5-1	NA	TRBD1	TGCGCCAGCAGCCCTTCGACAGGGGGGGGGACTGAAGCTTTCTTT	CASSPSTGGGTEAFF
TRBJ1-1	TRBV7-6	NA	NA	TGTGCCAGCAGCTTAGCAGAGGGCAGGGGAGCTTTCTTT	CASSLAEGRGAFF
TRBJ1-2	TRBV30	NA	NA	TGTGCCTCAGAGTGGGCAGGGGTAGGCTACACCTTC	CASEWAGVGYTF
TRBJ1-2	TRBV19	few	TRBD1	TGTGCCAGTAGTAGACAGGGTACGAATGGCTACACCTTC	CASSRQGTNGYTF
TRBJ1-6	TRBV27	NA	NA	TGTGCCAGCAGTCAACAGGGTTCACCCCTCCACTTT	CASSQQGSPLHF
TRBJ2-5	TRBV6-5	few	NA	TGTGCCAGCAGTTACCAGGGGGTACGCGGGGAAGAGACCCAGTACTTC	CASSYQGVRGEETQYF
TRBJ1-3	TRBV6-5	NA	NA	TGTGCCAGCAGTAGATACTCCTCTGGAAACACCATATATTTT	CASSRYSSGNTIYF
TRBJ1-2	TRBV9	NA	TRBD1	TGTGCCAGCACCAACCGGGACAGGGATTCCTATGGCTACACCTTC	CASTNRDRDSYGYTF
TRBJ1-2	TRBV7-3	NA	TRBD1	TGTGCCAGCAGCAAAGGGACAGGCCTTAACTATGGCTACACCTTC	CASSKGTGLNYGYTF
TRBJ1-1	TRBV5-1	NA	TRBD1	TGCGCCAGCAGCTATTCGACAGGGGGCGAAATTTTGAACACTGAAGCTTTCTTT	CASSYSTGGEILNTEAFF
TRBJ2-7	TRBV9	NA	TRBD1	TGTGCCAGCAGCGGACAGGGATCCTCCTACGAGCAGTACTTC	CASSGQGSSYEQYF
TRBJ1-2	TRBV27	NA	TRBD1	TGTGCCAGCAGTCCCTCTGGGGCAGGGGGCATAGTATATGGCTACACCTTC	CASSPSGAGGIVYGYTF
TRBJ2-5	TRBV7-6	NA	TRBD2	TGTGCCAGCAGCCCAACCGGGACTAGCGGGGGGTTGTACCAAGAGACCCAGTACTTC	CASSPTGTSGGLYQETQYF
TRBJ1-2	TRBV10-3	NA	NA	TGTGCCATCAGTGAGTCGACTCGACAGAACTTAGGCTACACCTTC	CAISESTRQNLGYTF
TRBJ1-2	TRBV7-2	NA	NA	TGTGCCAGCAGCTTCGCAGGCGTGAACTATGGCTACACCTTC	CASSFAGVNYGYTF
TRBJ2-4	TRBV19	NA	TRBD1	TGTGCCAGTAGACCGGACTTTGACAGGGGCGTTCAGTACTTC	CASRPDFDRGVQYF
TRBJ1-2	TRBV7-8	NA	NA	TGTGCCAGCAGCTTATCGGTAGGGGGCTATGGCTACACCTTC	CASSLSVGGYGYTF